This TCR beta chain was found in a study of naive and memory T cell subsets. Findings and caveats of the study: The power law exponent of TCR abundance differed between naive and memory cells. No ground truth validated the naive and memory repertoire findings.

In this sample, this clonotype turned up a few times. The antigen remains undetermined. The beta constant-region primer was an equimolar mix of two oligonucleotides covering TRBC1 and TRBC2. Each CDR3 protein is one row after TCRdb ran MiXCR on the UMI-ligation and nested PCR reads. The data contain 140,000 to 150,000 distinct CDR3 sequences, over 15% of them singletons. Germline CDR1 DFQATT, CDR2 SNEGSKA (reference sequence). The trim removed 6 bases at V and 6 bases at J, leaving 6 bases unmatched. The CDR3 runs 13 residues. The V gene is TRBV20-1, the J gene TRBJ2-1; TRBD2 matches at 9 bases. The sequencing sample was made of naive CD4+ T cells from blood. This receptor was taken from a human donor in good health. As DNA, the CDR3 is TGCAGTGCAAAGCGGGAGGCTCGCAATGAGCAGTTCTTC. It codes for CSAKREARNEQFF.